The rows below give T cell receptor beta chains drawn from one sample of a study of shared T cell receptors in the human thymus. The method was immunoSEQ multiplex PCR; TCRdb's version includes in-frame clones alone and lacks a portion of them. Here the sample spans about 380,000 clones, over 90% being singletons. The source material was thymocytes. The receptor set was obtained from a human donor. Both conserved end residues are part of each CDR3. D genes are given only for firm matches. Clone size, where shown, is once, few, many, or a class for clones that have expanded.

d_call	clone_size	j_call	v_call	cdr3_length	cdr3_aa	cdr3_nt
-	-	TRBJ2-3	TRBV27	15	CASSPWGDFRDTQYF	TGTGCCAGCAGCCCATGGGGGGACTTTCGGGATACGCAGTATTTT
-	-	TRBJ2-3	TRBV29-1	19	CSVELEHVAVHDWTDTQYF	TGCAGCGTTGAACTGGAGCATGTGGCGGTTCATGATTGGACAGATACGCAGTATTTT
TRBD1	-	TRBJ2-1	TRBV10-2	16	CASSTGDAPPYNEQFF	TGCGCCAGCAGCACAGGGGACGCTCCCCCCTACAATGAGCAGTTCTTC
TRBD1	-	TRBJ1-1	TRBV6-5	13	CASSYGQGTEAFF	TGTGCCAGCAGTTACGGACAGGGTACCGAAGCTTTCTTT
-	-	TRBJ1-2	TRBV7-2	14	CASSSPLVNYGYTF	TGTGCCAGCAGCTCGCCTCTAGTTAACTATGGCTACACCTTC
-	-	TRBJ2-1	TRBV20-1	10	CSARANEQFF	TGCAGTGCTAGAGCCAATGAGCAGTTCTTC
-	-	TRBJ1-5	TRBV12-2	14	CASRLVPGYQPQHF	TGTGCAAGTCGCTTAGTTCCAGGCTATCAGCCCCAGCATTTT
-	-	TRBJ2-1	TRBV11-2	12	CASSVGGNEQFF	TGTGCCAGCAGCGTAGGAGGGAATGAGCAGTTCTTC
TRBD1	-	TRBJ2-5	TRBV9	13	CASSATGPETQYF	TGTGCCAGCAGCGCGACAGGGCCGGAGACCCAGTACTTC
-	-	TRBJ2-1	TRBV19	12	CASSGQGCEQFF	TGTGCCAGTAGCGGGCAGGGGTGTGAGCAGTTCTTC
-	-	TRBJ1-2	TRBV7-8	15	CASSLGSGPNYGYTF	TGTGCCAGCAGCTTAGGGTCCGGGCCTAACTATGGCTACACCTTC
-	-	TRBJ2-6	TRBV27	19	CASSKDLKVASSGANVLTF	TGTGCCAGCAGTAAAGACTTAAAGGTCGCGTCCTCTGGGGCCAACGTCCTGACTTTC
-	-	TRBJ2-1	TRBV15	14	CATVGSFSYNEQFF	TGTGCCACCGTCGGGAGTTTCTCCTACAATGAGCAGTTCTTC
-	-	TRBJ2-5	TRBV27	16	CASSPVSGADRETQYF	TGTGCCAGCAGTCCGGTCTCAGGGGCGGACCGGGAGACCCAGTACTTC
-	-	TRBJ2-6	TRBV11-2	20	CASSLDQKGGPRWGANVLTF	TGTGCCAGCAGCTTAGATCAGAAAGGGGGACCTCGTTGGGGGGCCAACGTCCTGACTTTC
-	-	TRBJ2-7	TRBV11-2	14	CASSKGSGIYEQYF	TGTGCCAGCAGCAAGGGTAGCGGAATTTACGAGCAGTACTTC
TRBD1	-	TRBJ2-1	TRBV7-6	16	CASSLEGQALYNEQFF	TGTGCCAGCAGCTTAGAGGGACAGGCCCTGTACAATGAGCAGTTCTTC
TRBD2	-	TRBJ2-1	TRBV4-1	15	CASSQDISGSNEQFF	TGCGCCAGCAGCCAAGATATCAGCGGGAGTAATGAGCAGTTCTTC
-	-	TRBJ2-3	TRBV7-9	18	CASSLGFRARSSTDTQYF	TGTGCCAGCAGCTTAGGGTTTAGGGCACGGAGTAGCACAGATACGCAGTATTTT
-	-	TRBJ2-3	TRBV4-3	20	CASSQEVGQGVAESTDTQYF	TGCGCCAGCAGCCAAGAGGTAGGGCAGGGCGTGGCGGAGAGCACAGATACGCAGTATTTT
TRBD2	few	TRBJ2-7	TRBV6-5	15	CASRPTSGRRCEQYF	TGTGCCAGCAGGCCGACTAGCGGGAGGCGGTGCGAGCAGTACTTC
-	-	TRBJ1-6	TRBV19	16	CASSIGSNGLNSPLHF	TGTGCCAGTAGTATAGGGTCGAATGGGTTGAATTCACCCCTCCACTTT
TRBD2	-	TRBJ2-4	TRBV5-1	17	CASSLGLAAKAKNIQYF	TGCGCCAGCAGCTTGGGACTAGCGGCCAAAGCCAAAAACATTCAGTACTTC
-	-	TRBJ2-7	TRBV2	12	CASSDKVYEQYF	TGTGCCAGCAGTGACAAGGTGTACGAGCAGTACTTC
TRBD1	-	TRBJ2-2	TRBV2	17	CASSENTQGADTGELFF	TGTGCCAGCAGTGAAAATACTCAGGGGGCGGACACCGGGGAGCTGTTTTTT
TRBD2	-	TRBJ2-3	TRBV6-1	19	CASSEDSGSPYTRTDTQYF	TGTGCCAGCAGTGAAGATAGCGGGAGCCCCTACACCCGCACAGATACGCAGTATTTT
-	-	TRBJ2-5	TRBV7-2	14	CASSSPGTDETQYF	TGTGCCAGCAGCTCCCCCGGGACGGATGAGACCCAGTACTTC
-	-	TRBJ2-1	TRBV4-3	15	CASSQDYPSWNEQFF	TGCGCCAGCAGCCAGGACTACCCGTCGTGGAATGAGCAGTTCTTC
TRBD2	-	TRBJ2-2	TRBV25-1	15	CASSEGGRGTGELFF	TGTGCCAGCAGTGAAGGCGGGAGAGGCACCGGGGAGCTGTTTTTT
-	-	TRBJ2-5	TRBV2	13	CASSPGMQETQYF	TGTGCCAGCAGTCCGGGGATGCAAGAGACCCAGTACTTC
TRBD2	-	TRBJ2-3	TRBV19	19	CASSISGRANESREDTQYF	TGTGCCAGTAGTATAAGCGGGAGGGCCAATGAGTCGAGGGAAGATACGCAGTATTTT
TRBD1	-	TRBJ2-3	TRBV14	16	CASSPLGQGAQDTQYF	TGTGCCAGCAGCCCCCTCGGACAGGGAGCACAGGATACGCAGTATTTT
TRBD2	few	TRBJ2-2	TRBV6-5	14	CASRGGPDTGELFF	TGTGCCAGCCGGGGGGGGCCAGACACCGGGGAGCTGTTTTTT
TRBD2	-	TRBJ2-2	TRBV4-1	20	CASSQEGLAGGTTNTGELFF	TGCGCCAGCAGCCAAGAGGGACTAGCGGGAGGGACAACTAACACCGGGGAGCTGTTTTTT
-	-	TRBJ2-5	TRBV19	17	CASSTRRMTGHQETQYF	TGTGCCAGTAGTACCCGTAGAATGACGGGTCACCAAGAGACCCAGTACTTC
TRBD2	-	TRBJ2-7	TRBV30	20	CAWSVLTPIPPSGGDYEQYF	TGTGCCTGGAGTGTACTGACACCTATCCCTCCTAGCGGGGGGGACTACGAGCAGTACTTC
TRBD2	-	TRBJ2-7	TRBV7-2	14	CASSPPGGSIEQYF	TGTGCCAGCAGCCCCCCGGGAGGGTCTATCGAGCAGTACTTC
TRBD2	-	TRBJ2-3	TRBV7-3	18	CASSLRGLAGGYTDTQYF	TGTGCCAGCAGCTTAAGGGGACTAGCGGGAGGCTATACAGATACGCAGTATTTT
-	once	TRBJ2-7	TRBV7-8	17	CASSSRSTIAPLYEQYF	TGTGCCAGCAGCTCTAGATCCACTATAGCGCCCCTCTACGAGCAGTACTTC
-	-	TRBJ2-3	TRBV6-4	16	CASSPIGPTNRDTQYF	TGTGCCAGCAGCCCAATTGGCCCCACCAACAGAGATACGCAGTATTTT
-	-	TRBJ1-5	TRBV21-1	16	CASSKGDRGSNQPQHF	TGTGCCAGCAGCAAAGGGGACAGGGGAAGCAATCAGCCCCAGCATTTT
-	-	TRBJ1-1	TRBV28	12	CASSFGTAPAFF	TGTGCCAGCAGTTTCGGCACGGCACCAGCTTTCTTT
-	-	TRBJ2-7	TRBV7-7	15	CASSPRLVGVYEQYF	TGTGCTAGCAGCCCCAGACTAGTTGGGGTCTACGAGCAGTACTTC
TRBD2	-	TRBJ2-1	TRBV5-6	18	CASSTPSGRLDPYNEQFF	TGTGCCAGCAGCACCCCTAGCGGGAGGTTGGATCCCTACAATGAGCAGTTCTTC
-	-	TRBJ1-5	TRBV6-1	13	CASKRRGNQPQHF	TGTGCCAGCAAGCGGAGGGGCAATCAGCCCCAGCATTTT
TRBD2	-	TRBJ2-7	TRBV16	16	CASSQGLAGGPGEQYF	TGTGCCAGCAGCCAAGGACTAGCGGGAGGGCCGGGGGAGCAGTACTTC
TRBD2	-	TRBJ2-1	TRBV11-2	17	CASSLDQREGVDNEQFF	TGTGCCAGCAGCTTAGACCAGCGGGAGGGGGTTGACAATGAGCAGTTCTTC
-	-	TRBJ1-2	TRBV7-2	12	CASSFRQYGYTF	TGTGCCAGCAGCTTCCGACAGTATGGCTACACCTTC
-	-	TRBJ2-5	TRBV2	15	CASSRAEANQETQYF	TGTGCCAGCAGTCGTGCAGAGGCGAACCAAGAGACCCAGTACTTC
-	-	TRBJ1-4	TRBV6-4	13	CASTTFFNEKLFF	TGTGCCAGCACCACATTTTTTAATGAAAAACTGTTTTTT
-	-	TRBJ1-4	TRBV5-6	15	CASSLGRGSNEKLFF	TGTGCCAGCAGCTTAGGGCGCGGATCTAATGAAAAACTGTTTTTT
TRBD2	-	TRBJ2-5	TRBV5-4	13	CASRDGGGETQYF	TGTGCCAGCCGCGACGGGGGGGGAGAGACCCAGTACTTC
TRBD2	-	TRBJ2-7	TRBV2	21	CASSESHFGGLAGGLGCEQYF	TGTGCCAGCAGTGAAAGTCATTTCGGTGGACTAGCGGGAGGCCTGGGGTGCGAGCAGTACTTC